This T cell receptor beta chain originates from a study of T cells after yellow fever vaccination. This clonotype was counted between two and nine times. As yet, its antigen is unknown. The CDR3 has 16 residues. V lost 6 bases and J 4 bases, leaving 16 bases between the germline ends. The germline V gene encodes CDR1 MDHEN and CDR2 SYDVKM. Synthesis of TCR cDNA relied on 5'RACE template switching, which attached a universal primer site and UMIs. TCRdb re-called the 5' RACE reads with MiXCR, one entry per CDR3 protein. Altogether hundreds of thousands of distinct CDR3 sequences are present, roughly 8.6% being singletons, with the ten largest covering 15% to 20%. Study results and limitations: The booster saw the reappearance of most primary-vaccination clones (roughly 96% CD4, about 90% CD8).

The genes are TRBV28 and TRBJ2-6, with D unresolved. Sequenced here: PBMCs, sampled about 49 days after the first yellow fever vaccination. This TCR came from a man aged 18-30 years who received the YFV17D yellow fever vaccine. Written as DNA, the CDR3 is TGTGCCAGCAGCACTGGCCTGACGGGCGGGGCCAACGTCCTGACTTTC. Residues: CASSTGLTGGANVLTF.